The next 10 T cell receptor beta chains were all read from a single sample in a study of cytotoxic CD8 clonotypes in ibrutinib-treated CLL. Profiling relied on immunoSEQ multiplex PCR, and the TCRdb table lists in-frame clones only, not all of them. Found here are 190,000 or so clones, around 70% of them singletons; the top ten hold 13%. The input for sequencing was PBMCs, taken after 24 months of ibrutinib treatment. The receptors stem from a human donor with chronic lymphocytic leukemia.

The genes are TRBV30 and TRBJ2-2; maybe TRBD2 (5 bases). Trimming shortened V by 3 bases and J by 1 base, and 6 bases separated the two germline ends. Germline V gene data show CDR1 as GTSNPN and CDR2 as SVGIG (reference sequence). This CDR3 spans 13 amino acids. The CDR3 coding sequence is TGTGCCTGGAGCGGGGAGAACACCGGGGAGCTGTTTTTT. Its translation: CAWSGENTGELFF.

V is TRBV15 and J is TRBJ2-3; D is unclear. This CDR3 spans 12 amino acids. V dropped 2 bases and J dropped 5 bases, with 5 bases sitting between them. The germline CDR1 and CDR2 sequences are LNHNV and YYDKDF (reference sequence). CDR3 DNA sequence: TGTGCCACCAGCAGACGAGGAGATACGCAGTATTTT. Translated: CATSRRGDTQYF.

The chain links TRBV27 to TRBJ1-1, with D hard to call. CDR1 is MNHEY and CDR2 is SMNVEV in the germline V gene (reference sequence). Trimming cost V 5 bases and J 10 bases, with 14 bases left between them. The CDR3 extends over 12 amino acids. The DNA for the CDR3 is TGTGCCAGCAGTCCAACCCTGGGTCGAGCTTTCTTT. Amino acids: CASSPTLGRAFF.

This sequence joins TRBV11-2 and TRBJ2-5, with 7 bases fitting TRBD1. Trimming at V came to 3 bases and at J to 3 bases, leaving 10 bases not matched to a gene. This CDR3 is built from 16 residues. CDR1 is SGHAT, CDR2 FQNNGV, per germline. For the CDR3, the DNA is TGTGCCAGCAGCTTCCCCTTGACAGGGAGAGAAGAGACCCAGTACTTC. This translates into CASSFPLTGREETQYF.

J is TRBJ1-2 and V is TRBV6-5; D is perhaps TRBD1 (6 bases). This CDR3 has 13 residues. V gave up 5 bases and J gave up 1 base, with 8 bases separating them. Germline CDR1 and CDR2: MNHEY and SVGAGI. In nucleotides, the CDR3 is TGTGCCAGCAGTACAGGGCATAACTATGGCTACACCTTC. Protein sequence: CASSTGHNYGYTF.

The V and J genes are TRBV4-1 and TRBJ1-2; D remains unclear. V lost 0 bases and J lost 3, with 14 bases in between. The CDR3 has 16 amino acids. In germline, CDR1 is MGHRA, CDR2 YSYEKL. The CDR3, as DNA: TGCGCCAGCAGCCAAGAATGGAGCCGATCAGACTATGGCTACACCTTC. It yields the protein CASSQEWSRSDYGYTF.

The V gene is TRBV30, the J gene TRBJ2-1, with D perhaps TRBD1 or TRBD2 (5 bases each). Deletions cut 1 base from V and 10 bases from J, with 11 bases between. Looked up from germline, CDR1 is GTSNPN and CDR2 is SVGIG (reference sequence). CDR3 length: 12 residues. The CDR3: CAWSETGPEQFF. The CDR3, as DNA: TGTGCCTGGAGTGAGACGGGGCCCGAGCAGTTCTTC.

The CDR3 DNA follows: TGTGCCAGCAGCGGAAATAACCGGGACAGGGCTGGAAACACCATATATTTT. Residues: CASSGNNRDRAGNTIYF. This sequence joins TRBV9 and TRBJ1-3, with 9 bases identical to TRBD1. The CDR3 length is 17 residues. The junction had 9 bases not matched to a gene; V was cut back by 3 bases and J by 2 bases. The germline V gene encodes CDR1 SGDLS and CDR2 YYNGEE.

The chain's CDR3 is CASSFGVRAEKLFF. The CDR3 coding sequence is TGTGCCAGCAGCTTTGGTGTACGGGCTGAAAAACTGTTTTTT. The chain joins TRBV5-4 to TRBJ1-4; D gene unclear. Trimming pared 2 bases from V and 7 bases from J, leaving 12 bases between. Germline lookup yields CDR1 SGHNT and CDR2 YYREEE (reference sequence). CDR3 length: 14 residues. Together with reference TRBV5-4 and TRBJ1-4, the CDR3 gives the full variable domain: ETGVTQSPTHLIKTRGQQVTLRCSSQSGHNTVSWYQQALGQGPQFIFQYYREEENGRGNFPPRFSGLQFPNYSSELNVNALELDDSALYLCASSFGVRAEKLFFGSGTQLSVL.

The CDR3 loop reads CASSQVYRAPGASGANVLTF. The CDR3 bases are TGTGCCAGCAGCCAAGTTTATAGGGCACCTGGGGCCTCTGGGGCCAACGTCCTGACTTTC. The J gene is TRBJ2-6, the V gene TRBV4-2; D might be TRBD1 (5 bases). The V end was cut by 1 base, the J end by 0 bases, with 19 bases between. The CDR3 contains 20 residues. In germline, CDR1 is LGHNA, CDR2 YNFKEQ.